These 17 T cell receptor beta chains were all obtained from the same sample, sequenced in a study of cytomegalovirus exposure and HLA in healthy donors. PCR employed 60 Vbeta and 13 Jbeta primers. The assay was immunoSEQ multiplex PCR, and TCRdb's table has in-frame clones only and misses some. This sample carries about 140,000 clones, 60% to 80% of them seen once, and the ten largest clones take roughly 1%. What was sequenced was PBMCs. The receptor set was obtained from a man aged 18 to 35 in good health and CMV-seronegative.

The rearrangement joins TRBV10-3 to TRBJ1-3; weak D call: TRBD1 (6 bases). CDR3 length equals 16 residues. The germline V gene encodes CDR1 ENHRY and CDR2 SYGVKD. Trimming took 8 bases from V and 0 from J, leaving 17 bases between them. In DNA, the CDR3 is TGTGCCATCGCACCCAGGACAGCCCCCTCTGGAAACACCATATATTTT. Amino acids: CAIAPRTAPSGNTIYF.

This chain connects TRBV2 to TRBJ2-7; D unclear. This CDR3 is 14 amino acids long. Germline V lookup: CDR1 SNHLY, CDR2 FYNNEI. V lost 4 bases, J lost 2 bases, and 12 bases lay in between. CDR3 protein: CASSVDNSPYEQYF. The CDR3 DNA reads TGTGCCAGCAGTGTTGATAACAGCCCCTACGAGCAGTACTTC.

The chain combines TRBV18 with TRBJ1-1; a weak D match, TRBD1 (6 bases). Germline V gene data show CDR1 as KGHSH and CDR2 as LQKENI. This CDR3 comprises 15 residues. V lost 3 bases and J 7 bases, leaving 18 bases between the germline ends. CDR3 DNA: TGTGCCAGCTCACCTTCGGCAGGCCCCAGGGGTGAAGCTTTCTTT. Encoded protein: CASSPSAGPRGEAFF.

This chain links TRBV5-8 with TRBJ1-2, with D possibly being TRBD1 (5 bases). The V end was cut by 5 bases, the J end by 7 bases, with 24 bases between. Germline assignment: CDR1 SGHTS and CDR2 YDEGEE. This CDR3 comprises 16 residues. In nucleotides, the CDR3 is TGTGCCAGCAGTTCGACCTACCGGCGGGGGATGGGTGGCTACACCTTC. Translation gives CASSSTYRRGMGGYTF.

The J gene is TRBJ2-7, the V gene TRBV27; 7 bases fit TRBD1. Looked up from germline, CDR1 is MNHEY and CDR2 is SMNVEV (reference sequence). V trimming: 4 bases; J trimming: 6 bases; junction bases outside the gene matches: 9. CDR3 length: 14 residues. The CDR3 loop is CASSSIQGLVEQYF. DNA for the CDR3: TGTGCCAGCAGTTCTATACAGGGGCTTGTCGAGCAGTACTTC.

The chain joins TRBV27 to TRBJ1-5, with 10 bases identical to TRBD1. This CDR3 is built from 14 residues. V lost 2 bases to trimming and J lost 8 bases; unmatched junction nucleotides: 3. Germline loops: CDR1 MNHEY, CDR2 SMNVEV (reference sequence). DNA for the CDR3: TGTGCCAGCAGTTTAGGGACAGGGGTCAAGCCCCAGCATTTT. It is translated as CASSLGTGVKPQHF.

The gene calls are TRBV6-6 and TRBJ2-2; 7 bases are shared with TRBD1. The germline V gene encodes CDR1 MNHNY and CDR2 SVGAGI (reference sequence). J gave up 11 bases and V 0 bases, and 3 bases lay outside the gene matches. There are 13 residues in the CDR3. The CDR3 DNA sequence: TGTGCCAGCAGTTACTCGGGGACAGTAGAGCTGTTTTTT. This encodes CASSYSGTVELFF.

The chain recombines TRBV6-6 with TRBJ2-7; D is perhaps TRBD1 (5 bases). V lost 0 bases, J lost 10 bases, and 13 bases lay in between. CDR1 is MNHNY, CDR2 SVGAGI, per germline (reference sequence). The CDR3 runs 13 residues. The CDR3 coding sequence is TGTGCCAGCAGTTACTCAACAGGTACGAACCAGTACTTC. Residues: CASSYSTGTNQYF.

This chain joins TRBV27 and TRBJ1-2; the D is unclear. V was cut by 2 bases and J by 0 bases, with 7 bases left in between. Germline-derived CDR1 and CDR2 are MNHEY and SMNVEV (reference sequence). The CDR3 consists of 14 residues. CDR3 DNA: TGTGCCAGCAGTTTAAGAGGAGCTAACTATGGCTACACCTTC. Translation gives CASSLRGANYGYTF.

This clone has only a few counts. The chain is built from TRBV4-2 and TRBJ1-2, with D possibly being TRBD1 (6 bases). V lost 1 base, J lost 1 base, and 13 bases lay in between. The length of the CDR3 is 16 residues. The germline CDR1 and CDR2 sequences are LGHNA and YNFKEQ. The CDR3 nucleotides are TGTGCCAGCAGCCAAGGACCGGGACAAAATAACTATGGCTACACCTTC. Translation gives CASSQGPGQNNYGYTF.

The V gene is TRBV6-5, the J gene TRBJ1-2; tentatively, D is TRBD1 (6 bases). CDR3 size: 14 residues. Germline V lookup: CDR1 MNHEY, CDR2 SVGAGI. Trimming took off 4 bases at V and 4 bases at J, with 13 bases between the two ends. CDR3 sequence: CASSSHGQTYGYTF. In DNA form, the CDR3 reads TGTGCCAGCAGTTCACACGGACAGACCTATGGCTACACCTTC.

CDR3 in amino acids: CASSFQGTLSYNEQFF. The CDR3 nucleotides are TGTGCCAGCAGCTTTCAGGGGACCCTCTCCTACAATGAGCAGTTCTTC. The chain employs TRBV7-8 and TRBJ2-1, with D possibly matching TRBD1 (6 bases). The CDR3 has 16 residues. Germline-derived CDR1 and CDR2 are SGHVS and FQNEAQ. Trimming took 3 bases from V and 0 from J, leaving 12 bases between them. The whole variable domain, remainder taken from reference TRBV7-8 and TRBJ2-1, is GAGVSQSPRYKVAKRGQDVALRCDPISGHVSLFWYQQALGQGPEFLTYFQNEAQLDKSGLPSDRFFAERPEGSVSTLKIQRTQQEDSAVYLCASSFQGTLSYNEQFFGPGTRLTVL.

The V and J genes are TRBV11-1 and TRBJ2-5, with a weak D call TRBD1 (6 bases). The CDR3 loop spans 15 amino acids. Germline V CDR1 and CDR2: SGHAT, FQDESV (reference sequence). Between the trimmed V and J ends, which lost 4 bases and 5 bases, there was a span of 17 bases. CDR3 sequence reads: CASSYRAQKGETQYF. The CDR3, as DNA: TGTGCCAGCAGCTACAGGGCCCAAAAAGGGGAGACCCAGTACTTC. The entire variable domain, with the rest obtained from reference TRBV11-1 and TRBJ2-5, is as follows: EAEVAQSPRYKITEKSQAVAFWCDPISGHATLYWYRQILGQGPELLVQFQDESVVDDSQLPKDRFSAERLKGVDSTLKIQPAELGDSAMYLCASSYRAQKGETQYFGPGTRLLVL.

This chain links TRBV2 with TRBJ1-5; TRBD1 agrees at 9 bases. V lost 4 bases, J lost 2 bases, and 9 bases stayed unmatched. CDR3 length equals 17 residues. In germline, CDR1 is SNHLY, CDR2 FYNNEI. The CDR3 spells CASSVRDREGGNQPQHF. In nucleotides, the CDR3 is TGTGCCAGCAGTGTTAGGGACAGGGAAGGAGGCAATCAGCCCCAGCATTTT.

The chain links TRBV5-1 to TRBJ1-4; 7 bases map to TRBD1. The CDR3 has 16 amino acids. With 0 bases clipped from V and 8 bases from J, the junction kept 10 bases outside the gene matches. Germline V gene sequence: CDR1 SGHRS, CDR2 YFSETQ. Written as DNA, the CDR3 is TGCGCCAGCAGCTTGGGTATACTTCAGGGGGAAGAAAAACTGTTTTTT. It yields the protein CASSLGILQGEEKLFF.

The V and J genes are TRBV7-2 and TRBJ1-2, with a tentative D call TRBD1 (6 bases). V was shortened by 5 bases and J by 8 bases, with 24 bases between the two germline ends. Germline CDR1 and CDR2: SGHTA and FQGNSA. The CDR3 length is 16 residues. CDR3 loop: CASSPPVGLGARGYTF. The CDR3 DNA is TGTGCCAGCAGCCCCCCAGTGGGTTTGGGGGCTCGAGGCTACACCTTC.

The chain carries TRBV27 and TRBJ2-7; D is unclear. This CDR3 spans 14 amino acids. CDR1 is MNHEY and CDR2 is SMNVEV in the germline V gene (reference sequence). V gave up 6 bases and J gave up 6 bases, with 18 bases separating them. CDR3 sequence (DNA): TGTGCCAGCAGCTCCAAAAGAAGCCATTCCGAGCAGTACTTC. It specifies CASSSKRSHSEQYF.